The 25 T cell receptor beta chains listed next were all sequenced from one sample in a study of T cell responses to AZD1222 COVID-19 vaccine. Sequencing used immunoSEQ multiplex PCR; TCRdb keeps in-frame clones, though not all of them. The sample consists of 160,000 or so clones, approximately 90% of them appearing once. The sample in question was peripheral blood, obtained on day 0 of AZD1222 vaccination. The receptor set was obtained from an adult in good health.

The chain couples TRBV28 to TRBJ1-1; D uncertain. Trimming pared 3 bases from V and 0 bases from J, leaving 20 bases between. This CDR3 has 18 amino acids. Germline assignment: CDR1 MDHEN and CDR2 SYDVKM. The CDR3 protein is CASSFDVKTWSMNTEAFF. CDR3 coding DNA: TGTGCCAGCAGTTTTGATGTTAAGACGTGGTCGATGAACACTGAAGCTTTCTTT.

This chain connects TRBV6-5 to TRBJ1-2; TRBD1 might be the D (5 bases). Germline V gene data show CDR1 as MNHEY and CDR2 as SVGAGI. V was shortened by 6 bases and J by 4 bases, with 12 bases between the two germline ends. The CDR3 has 13 residues. The CDR3 DNA is TGTGCCAGCAGACAGGTCGGCGGCTATGGCTACACCTTC. It yields the protein CASRQVGGYGYTF.

This clone was counted once. The chain combines TRBV6-5 with TRBJ1-4; maybe TRBD1 (6 bases). Germline values: CDR1 MNHEY, CDR2 SVGAGI. The CDR3 consists of 15 residues. With 11 bases removed from V and 0 bases from J, the gap between germline ends came to 16 bases. The chain's CDR3 is CAASRGGATNEKLFF. The CDR3 region has the DNA TGTGCCGCCAGCCGAGGGGGGGCAACTAATGAAAAACTGTTTTTT.

The chain employs TRBV10-1 and TRBJ2-7, with 10 bases identical to TRBD1. V trimming: 4 bases; J trimming: 4 bases; junction bases outside the gene matches: 4. CDR1 and CDR2 from the germline V gene are WNHNN and SYGVQD (reference sequence). This CDR3 has 14 residues. The CDR3 nucleotides read TGCGCCAGCAGTGCCGGGACAGGGGTGTACGAGCAGTACTTC. Its translation is CASSAGTGVYEQYF.

The rearrangement uses TRBV5-1 and TRBJ2-7; 7 nucleotides line up with TRBD1. The V and J ends lost 4 bases and 3 bases, in that order; junction bases with no gene match: 10. The germline gives CDR1 SGHRS, CDR2 YFSETQ. CDR3 length: 15 residues. The CDR3 bases are TGCGCCAGCAGCCTTTTTCCGGGACAGAGCTACGAGCAGTACTTC. This sequence encodes CASSLFPGQSYEQYF.

The chain joins TRBV27 to TRBJ2-7; 9 positions agree with TRBD1. V shed 5 bases and J 0 bases; nucleotides not matched to a gene: 8. Looked up from germline, CDR1 is MNHEY and CDR2 is SMNVEV (reference sequence). The CDR3 extends over 16 amino acids. The CDR3 DNA follows: TGTGCCAGCAGTCTTACAGGGGGCGTCTACTCCTACGAGCAGTACTTC. As protein: CASSLTGGVYSYEQYF.

CDR3 loop: CASSRGLAGTDTQYF. The CDR3 DNA is TGCGCCAGCAGCAGGGGACTAGCGGGCACAGATACGCAGTATTTT. J is TRBJ2-3 and V is TRBV5-1; TRBD2 matches 11 bases. Per germline, CDR1 SGHRS and CDR2 YFSETQ. The V and J ends lost 4 bases and 1 base, in that order; junction bases with no gene match: 2. The CDR3 loop spans 15 amino acids.

Worth noting for this clone: A read error may account for a junction end that differs from germline. V and J are TRBV7-7 and TRBJ2-7, with D hard to call. Germline loops: CDR1 SSHAT, CDR2 FNYEAQ (reference sequence). The CDR3 is made up of 15 amino acids. The CDR3 spells CASSLGPGAIYEQYF. The CDR3 bases are TGTGCTAGCAGCTTGGGTCCCGGAGCGATATACGAGCAGTACTTC.

The J gene is TRBJ2-1, the V gene TRBV7-3; 8 nucleotides match TRBD2. The junction had 9 bases not matched to a gene; V was cut back by 2 bases and J by 9 bases. This CDR3 is 15 amino acids long. Germline-derived CDR1 and CDR2 are SGHTA and FQGTGA. CDR3 in amino acids: CASSLLGSAGVEQFF. CDR3 DNA: TGTGCCAGCAGCTTACTAGGTTCAGCGGGAGTTGAGCAGTTCTTC.

The rearrangement links TRBV7-8 to TRBJ1-1; D gene unclear. The CDR3 runs to 13 residues. Trimming removed 5 bases from V and 6 bases from J, with 13 bases in between. The germline gives CDR1 SGHVS, CDR2 FQNEAQ. The CDR3 protein is CASSRMGSAEAFF. The CDR3 DNA reads as TGTGCCAGCAGCAGAATGGGCTCAGCTGAAGCTTTCTTT. The variable domain in full, with the rest retrieved from reference TRBV7-8 and TRBJ1-1, is GAGVSQSPRYKVAKRGQDVALRCDPISGHVSLFWYQQALGQGPEFLTYFQNEAQLDKSGLPSDRFFAERPEGSVSTLKIQRTQQEDSAVYLCASSRMGSAEAFFGQGTRLTVV.

The chain uses TRBV7-2 and TRBJ2-7; D is unclear. With 2 bases removed from V and 6 bases from J, the gap between germline ends came to 8 bases. The V gene's germline CDR1 is SGHTA and CDR2 FQGNSA. The CDR3 spans 12 residues. In DNA, the CDR3 is TGTGCCAGCAGCTTAAGTCGGCCCGAGCAGTACTTC. Translating it yields CASSLSRPEQYF. Full variable domain (missing parts from reference TRBV7-2 and TRBJ2-7): GAGVSQSPSNKVTEKGKDVELRCDPISGHTALYWYRQSLGQGLEFLIYFQGNSAPDKSGLPSDRFSAERTGGSVSTLTIQRTQQEDSAVYLCASSLSRPEQYFGPGTRLTVT.

This clone was seen only once. The chain is built from TRBV23-1 and TRBJ1-3; perhaps TRBD1 as D (6 bases). TRBV23-1 is treated as an ORF (open reading frame) with a function not yet certain. The CDR3 has 15 residues. The V gene lost 2 bases and the J gene lost 2 bases, with 10 bases spanning the gap. The CDR3 DNA is TGCGCCAGCAGTCAACGAACAGGGACTGGAAACACCATATATTTT. Translating it yields CASSQRTGTGNTIYF.

This chain joins TRBV28 and TRBJ2-2, with 8 bases identical to TRBD2. Germline values: CDR1 MDHEN, CDR2 SYDVKM. This CDR3 is built from 17 residues. J lost 6 bases, V lost 6 bases, and 15 bases had no gene match. CDR3 loop: CASSVRKTSARAGELFF. In DNA, the CDR3 is TGTGCCAGCAGCGTGCGCAAGACTAGCGCCCGAGCCGGGGAGCTGTTTTTT.

The chain carries TRBV5-1 and TRBJ2-7; possible D gene TRBD1, 6 bases. The V and J ends lost 1 base and 6 bases respectively, with 11 bases between them. This CDR3 region has 13 residues. CDR1 SGHRS and CDR2 YFSETQ come from the germline V gene. CDR3 in amino acids: CASSLTQGGEQYF. The CDR3 nucleotides read TGCGCCAGCAGCTTGACACAGGGCGGCGAGCAGTACTTC.

This clone was observed a single time. The CDR3 DNA follows: TGCAGTGCTAGTCCCAGGGACACTAATGAAAAACTGTTTTTT. Its protein is CSASPRDTNEKLFF. This chain links TRBV20-1 with TRBJ1-4, with a possible D match to TRBD1 (5 bases). Germline values: CDR1 DFQATT, CDR2 SNEGSKA (reference sequence). The CDR3 covers 14 residues. Trimming shortened V by 3 bases and J by 2 bases, and 10 bases separated the two germline ends.

The chain is built from TRBV10-3 and TRBJ2-2; 7 nucleotides match TRBD1. CDR1 and CDR2 (germline): ENHRY, SYGVKD. This CDR3 is built from 15 residues. V lost 10 bases and J lost 1; bases outside the gene matches: 9. DNA for the CDR3: TGTGCCAGTTGGACAGGTTGGGGGAACACCGGGGAGCTGTTTTTT. This translates into CASWTGWGNTGELFF.

The chain uses TRBV7-8 and TRBJ2-3; 12 bases match TRBD2. CDR1 SGHVS and CDR2 FQNEAQ come from the germline V gene. The CDR3 has 20 amino acids. The trim removed 1 base at V and 5 bases at J, leaving 16 bases unmatched. CDR3 amino acids: CASSLGPLLAGGPGGDTQYF. The DNA of the CDR3 is TGTGCCAGCAGCTTAGGGCCTCTTCTAGCGGGAGGGCCTGGGGGAGATACGCAGTATTTT.

The chain links TRBV7-3 to TRBJ1-1; 9 nucleotides align to TRBD1. Trimming at V came to 5 bases and at J to 5 bases, leaving 15 bases not matched to a gene. CDR3 size: 17 residues. From germline, CDR1 is SGHTA and CDR2 FQGTGA. This chain's CDR3 is CASSPSLHHGTGTEAFF. The CDR3 nucleotides read TGTGCCAGCAGCCCCTCCCTACACCACGGGACAGGGACTGAAGCTTTCTTT.

V usage is TRBV10-3 and J usage is TRBJ2-5; perhaps TRBD1 as D (5 bases). Trimming removed 3 bases from V and 7 bases from J, with 15 bases in between. CDR3 length: 14 amino acids. Germline loops: CDR1 ENHRY, CDR2 SYGVKD. The CDR3: CAISEERGMATQYF. The CDR3 nucleotides read TGTGCCATCAGTGAAGAAAGGGGAATGGCGACCCAGTACTTC.

This sequence joins TRBV18 and TRBJ2-7; 8 positions match TRBD2. The CDR3 spans 13 residues. Germline CDR1 is KGHSH and CDR2 is LQKENI. V trimming: 4 bases; J trimming: 5 bases; junction bases outside the gene matches: 4. The CDR3 region has the DNA TGTGCCAGCTCACAGCGGGGGTCGGACGAGCAGTACTTC. Translated: CASSQRGSDEQYF.

A note on this clone: The germline gene is not matched at one end of the junction; a read error may be the cause. This chain links TRBV2 with TRBJ1-2; the D gene is possibly TRBD1 (5 bases). Germline V CDR1 and CDR2: SNHLY, FYNNEI. This CDR3 region has 12 residues. The CDR3 DNA follows: TGTGCCAGCGATGACCGTCCGGACGGGGGAACGTTC. Encoded protein: CASDDRPDGGTF.

This clone occurred once. The J gene is TRBJ2-7, the V gene TRBV5-5, with 11 bases aligning to TRBD2. The CDR3 covers 16 residues. Germline V gene sequence: CDR1 SGHKS, CDR2 YYEKEE (reference sequence). J was trimmed by 0 bases and V by 4 bases; bases with no gene match: 6. CDR3 in DNA: TGTGCCAGCAGCACGCGGGGACTAGCGGTCTCCTACGAGCAGTACTTC. It yields the protein CASSTRGLAVSYEQYF.

The J gene is TRBJ2-1, the V gene TRBV7-9; 7 bases line up with TRBD2. The length of the CDR3 is 15 residues. In germline, CDR1 is SEHNR, CDR2 FQNEAQ (reference sequence). V gave up 0 bases and J gave up 9 bases; unmatched junction bases: 8. CDR3 DNA: TGTGCCAGCAGCTTAGCCGGGGGGTTAGACGTTGAGCAGTTCTTC. It is translated as CASSLAGGLDVEQFF.

This clone was counted only a few times. The rearrangement links TRBV27 to TRBJ1-1, with D possibly TRBD1 on 6 matching bases. The CDR3 has 13 amino acids. Germline CDR1 is MNHEY and CDR2 is SMNVEV (reference sequence). V lost 7 bases to trimming and J lost 0 bases, with 9 bases between them. The CDR3 spells CASKWDMNTEAFF. The CDR3 DNA reads as TGTGCCAGCAAGTGGGACATGAACACTGAAGCTTTCTTT.

This chain links TRBV5-5 with TRBJ1-4, with 10 bases aligning to TRBD1. This CDR3 has 15 amino acids. The J segment lost 7 bases and the V segment lost 3 bases, leaving 6 bases of the junction unmatched. CDR1 and CDR2 from the germline V gene are SGHKS and YYEKEE (reference sequence). CDR3 in amino acids: CASSYRTGGFEKLFF. The CDR3 DNA follows: TGTGCCAGCAGCTACCGGACAGGGGGTTTTGAAAAACTGTTTTTT.